A single sample is the source of the 27 T cell receptor beta chains below, sequenced in a study of blood T cell repertoires in COVID-19. Assay used: immunoSEQ multiplex PCR; TCRdb lists only in-frame clones, some missing. The table shows fewer than 200,000 clones, with just over 85% occurring only once. Sequencing was done on a sample of PBMCs or T cells enriched from blood (not recorded which). All receptors come from a woman between 18 and 29 years old who had recovered from COVID-19.

This chain uses TRBV5-1 with TRBJ2-2; 9 nucleotides agree with TRBD2. The J segment lost 5 bases and the V segment lost 1 base, leaving 12 bases of the junction unmatched. The CDR3 sequence is 18 residues long. Germline V gene sequence: CDR1 SGHRS, CDR2 YFSETQ. This CDR3 reads CASSLSWVAGAMTGELFF. The CDR3 DNA reads TGCGCCAGCAGCTTGTCCTGGGTAGCGGGAGCTATGACCGGGGAGCTGTTTTTT.

The chain carries TRBV11-2 and TRBJ1-5, with 7 bases that match TRBD1. Germline-derived CDR1 and CDR2 are SGHAT and FQNNGV. CDR3 size: 15 residues. V lost 5 bases, J lost 5 bases, and 9 bases stayed unmatched. The CDR3 loop is CASSPDGTADQPQHF. The CDR3 nucleotides read TGTGCCAGCAGCCCAGACGGGACAGCCGATCAGCCCCAGCATTTT. Full variable domain (missing parts from reference TRBV11-2 and TRBJ1-5): EAGVAQSPRYKIIEKRQSVAFWCNPISGHATLYWYQQILGQGPKLLIQFQNNGVVDDSQLPKDRFSAERLKGVDSTLKIQPAKLEDSAVYLCASSPDGTADQPQHFGDGTRLSIL.

V and J are TRBV4-1 and TRBJ1-1; D is uncertain. V was shortened by 3 bases and J by 3 bases, with 11 bases between the two germline ends. CDR1 is MGHRA and CDR2 is YSYEKL in the germline V gene. CDR3 length equals 14 residues. The CDR3, as DNA: TGCGCCAGCAGCCAGCTCGGGAGGGACACTGAAGCTTTCTTT. Its protein product is CASSQLGRDTEAFF.

The chain couples TRBV7-9 to TRBJ1-1; D ambiguous. V was shortened by 2 bases and J by 2 bases, with 9 bases between the two germline ends. Per the germline V gene, CDR1 is SEHNR and CDR2 is FQNEAQ (reference sequence). The CDR3 runs 14 residues. CDR3 coding DNA: TGTGCCAGCAGCTTAAGAGGAATAAACACTGAAGCTTTCTTT. It is translated as CASSLRGINTEAFF.

As regards this clone: Other DNA sequences within the sample encode an identical CDR3. V gene TRBV2 combines with J gene TRBJ2-7, with 9 positions matching TRBD1. The V gene's germline CDR1 is SNHLY and CDR2 FYNNEI. There are 13 residues in the CDR3. V lost 1 base and J lost 5; bases outside the gene matches: 0. The CDR3: CASSEGTGDEQYF. DNA for the CDR3: TGTGCCAGCAGTGAAGGGACAGGGGACGAGCAGTACTTC.

The rearrangement links TRBV28 to TRBJ1-6, with D possibly being TRBD1 (6 bases). The V and J ends lost 9 bases and 6 bases respectively, with 9 bases between them. Per the germline V gene, CDR1 is MDHEN and CDR2 is SYDVKM. The CDR3 is 12 residues long. CDR3 DNA: TGTGCCAGTTGGACAGCTAATTCACCCCTCCACTTT. Amino acids: CASWTANSPLHF. The full variable domain, rest sourced from reference TRBV28 and TRBJ1-6, is DVKVTQSSRYLVKRTGEKVFLECVQDMDHENMFWYRQDPGLGLRLIYFSYDVKMKEKGDIPEGYSVSREKKERFSLILESASTNQTSMYLCASWTANSPLHFGNGTRLTVT.

This rearrangement joins TRBV19 to TRBJ1-6, with a possible D match to TRBD1 (5 bases). Trimming stripped 1 base from V and 7 bases from J, with 11 bases between. Germline assignment: CDR1 LNHDA and CDR2 SQIVND (reference sequence). The CDR3 has 15 residues. CDR3 loop: CASSIVQDRNSPLHF. The CDR3 bases are TGTGCCAGTAGTATAGTACAGGACCGCAATTCACCCCTCCACTTT.

This chain's CDR3 is CASSQPGQGLYGYTF. CDR3 nucleotide sequence: TGCGCCAGCAGCCAACCGGGACAGGGTCTGTATGGCTACACCTTC. V is TRBV4-1 and J is TRBJ1-2; 9 positions match TRBD1. The V and J ends lost 2 bases and 5 bases, in that order; junction bases with no gene match: 6. Germline CDR1 and CDR2: MGHRA and YSYEKL. This CDR3 contains 15 residues.

The chain is built from TRBV4-3 and TRBJ1-1; no firm D call. This CDR3 has 16 residues. Per the germline V gene, CDR1 is LGHNA and CDR2 is YSLEER. The V gene lost 2 bases and the J gene lost 1 base, with 14 bases spanning the gap. CDR3 in amino acids: CASSQSPWASNTEAFF. The CDR3 bases are TGCGCCAGCAGCCAATCCCCCTGGGCCTCGAACACTGAAGCTTTCTTT.

This sequence joins TRBV5-4 and TRBJ2-7, with 11 bases matching TRBD1. This CDR3 comprises 15 residues. Per germline, CDR1 SGHNT and CDR2 YYREEE (reference sequence). With V trimmed by 0 bases and J by 6 bases, 5 bases remained unmatched. The CDR3 protein is CASSLVGGTGGEQYF. DNA for the CDR3: TGTGCCAGCAGCTTGGTTGGGGGGACAGGGGGCGAGCAGTACTTC. The full variable domain, with the rest looked up from reference TRBV5-4 and TRBJ2-7, is ETGVTQSPTHLIKTRGQQVTLRCSSQSGHNTVSWYQQALGQGPQFIFQYYREEENGRGNFPPRFSGLQFPNYSSELNVNALELDDSALYLCASSLVGGTGGEQYFGPGTRLTVT.

The chain has TRBV3-1 (or the pseudogene TRBV3-2) and TRBJ2-3, with 7 bases aligning to TRBD2. Germline CDR1 LGHDT, CDR2 YNNKEL (reference sequence). The CDR3 is 14 amino acids. With 5 bases clipped from V and 0 bases from J, the junction kept 2 bases outside the gene matches. DNA for the CDR3: TGTGCCAGCAGCGGGGGGGTTAGCACAGATACGCAGTATTTT. It codes for CASSGGVSTDTQYF.

The chain links TRBV23-1 to TRBJ2-5; D gene unclear. TRBV23-1 is noted as an ORF with a role that remains uncertain. Trimming removed 2 bases at V and 7 bases at J, with 26 bases between. CDR3 size: 18 residues. The CDR3 sequence is CASSQPIICGPAIPTQYF. In DNA form, the CDR3 reads TGCGCCAGCAGTCAACCCATTATCTGCGGCCCTGCGATCCCGACCCAGTACTTC.

The rearrangement joins TRBV5-6 to TRBJ1-2; 7 positions agree with TRBD1. Trimming cost V 4 bases and J 2 bases; bases outside gene matches: 14. The CDR3 contains 17 residues. Germline CDR1 reads SGHDT; CDR2 reads YYEEEE. The CDR3 region has the DNA TGTGCCAGCAGCGGACTGCGGCAGGGGGAGGTAAACTATGGCTACACCTTC. Translated: CASSGLRQGEVNYGYTF.

The chain combines TRBV3-1 (or the pseudogene TRBV3-2) with TRBJ2-2, with 11 positions matching TRBD2. This CDR3 is 17 amino acids long. Germline V lookup: CDR1 LGHDT, CDR2 YNNKEL (reference sequence). The V segment lost 4 bases and the J segment 5 bases; nucleotides outside the gene matches: 9. CDR3 protein: CASSPTPGTSGTGELFF. Written as DNA, the CDR3 is TGTGCCAGCAGCCCCACACCGGGGACTAGCGGAACCGGGGAGCTGTTTTTT.

In nucleotides, the CDR3 is TGTGCCAGCAGCTCGCAGGGACTAGCGGACAATGAGCAGTTCTTC. As protein: CASSSQGLADNEQFF. The rearrangement links TRBV11-2 to TRBJ2-1, with TRBD2 matching 11 bases. The J segment lost 5 bases and the V segment lost 4 bases, leaving 4 bases of the junction unmatched. In germline, CDR1 is SGHAT, CDR2 FQNNGV. The length of the CDR3 is 15 residues.

V and J are TRBV5-5 and TRBJ1-1; no definite D call. CDR1 and CDR2 (germline): SGHKS, YYEKEE (reference sequence). There are 14 residues in the CDR3. V was trimmed by 1 base and J by 1 base, leaving 8 bases between them. The CDR3 nucleotides are TGTGCCAGCAGCTTGATCCGACAGAACACTGAAGCTTTCTTT. Its protein product is CASSLIRQNTEAFF.

V gene TRBV4-1 combines with J gene TRBJ2-1; D gene ambiguous. The CDR3 has 15 residues. Germline lookup yields CDR1 MGHRA and CDR2 YSYEKL. V shed 0 bases and J shed 7 bases, with 13 bases lying between them. The CDR3 reads CASSQDLAAPNEQFF. The CDR3 nucleotides read TGCGCCAGCAGCCAAGATCTCGCGGCCCCGAATGAGCAGTTCTTC.

The chain employs TRBV5-1 and TRBJ2-2; 7 nucleotides agree with TRBD1. The germline V gene has CDR1 SGHRS and CDR2 YFSETQ. This CDR3 has 15 residues. With V trimmed by 6 bases and J by 5 bases, 10 bases remained unmatched. CDR3 residues: CASMSGGTVTGELFF. The DNA for the CDR3 is TGCGCCAGCATGTCTGGTGGGACAGTTACCGGGGAGCTGTTTTTT.

V is TRBV27 and J is TRBJ1-1; 12 bases are a match to TRBD1. V lost 6 bases to trimming and J lost 5 bases; unmatched junction nucleotides: 19. Germline lookup yields CDR1 MNHEY and CDR2 SMNVEV (reference sequence). The CDR3 has 19 amino acids. The CDR3 spells CASRLPGQGAGKWETEAFF. The CDR3, as DNA: TGTGCCAGCAGGTTGCCGGGACAGGGGGCTGGTAAATGGGAGACTGAAGCTTTCTTT.

This chain links TRBV7-9 with TRBJ2-2; 7 nucleotides align to TRBD1. Germline CDR1 is SEHNR and CDR2 is FQNEAQ (reference sequence). The CDR3 is 14 residues long. Trimming took 6 bases from V and 5 from J; bases not matched to a gene: 6. This chain's CDR3 is CASRGQGETGELFF. CDR3 bases: TGTGCCAGCAGGGGTCAGGGGGAAACCGGGGAGCTGTTTTTT.

The genes are TRBV20-1 and TRBJ2-1, with D unresolved. In germline, CDR1 is DFQATT, CDR2 SNEGSKA (reference sequence). This CDR3 spans 10 amino acids. The ends were cut back, 3 bases at V and 9 bases at J, with 6 bases in the middle. The CDR3 here is CSASVVEQFF. DNA for the CDR3: TGCAGTGCTAGTGTCGTTGAGCAGTTCTTC.

CDR3 sequence: CASRERRGQIYNEQFF. CDR3 in DNA: TGCGCCAGCAGGGAAAGGCGTGGACAGATCTACAATGAGCAGTTCTTC. The J gene is TRBJ2-1, the V gene TRBV10-1; possibly TRBD1 for D (6 bases). Between the trimmed V and J ends, which lost 6 bases and 3 bases, there was a span of 18 bases. The germline V gene has CDR1 WNHNN and CDR2 SYGVQD (reference sequence). This CDR3 has 16 amino acids.

This chain uses TRBV27 with TRBJ1-3, with TRBD1 matching over 7 bases. Germline trimming cut 6 bases from V and 4 bases from J; bases unmatched to any gene: 6. The CDR3 is 14 amino acids. Germline-derived CDR1 and CDR2 are MNHEY and SMNVEV (reference sequence). CDR3 DNA sequence: TGTGCCAGCAGCTCACAGGGGCCGGGAAACACCATATATTTT. Protein sequence: CASSSQGPGNTIYF.

V is TRBV24-1 and J is TRBJ1-2; TRBD1 matches 10 bases. Germline loops: CDR1 KGHDR, CDR2 SFDVKD. J gave up 9 bases and V 2 bases, and 11 bases lay outside the gene matches. The CDR3 loop spans 16 amino acids. The DNA for the CDR3 is TGTGCCACCAGTGATTACGACTGGGACAGGGGATGGAGCTACACCTTC. Encoded protein: CATSDYDWDRGWSYTF.

The chain combines TRBV4-1 with TRBJ1-2; 9 bases match TRBD1. The ends lost 2 bases at V and 1 base at J; junction bases unmatched: 8. Germline assignment: CDR1 MGHRA and CDR2 YSYEKL. CDR3 length equals 17 residues. The CDR3 nucleotides are TGCGCCAGCAGCCAACCGGGACAGGGTCAAAATAACTATGGCTACACCTTC. Its translation is CASSQPGQGQNNYGYTF.

The chain uses TRBV2 and TRBJ2-1; the D gene is possibly TRBD1 (6 bases). Germline V CDR1 and CDR2: SNHLY, FYNNEI. The CDR3 sequence is 14 residues long. V was clipped by 7 bases and J by 0 bases, with 10 bases between them. CDR3 sequence reads: CASNTGSSYNEQFF. CDR3 nucleotides: TGTGCCAGCAATACAGGGAGCTCCTACAATGAGCAGTTCTTC.

Concerning this clone: One end of the junction does not line up with germline, which may come from a read error. J is TRBJ1-2 and V is TRBV18; TRBD1 is a possible D gene (5 bases). Germline-derived CDR1 and CDR2 are KGHSH and LQKENI. The CDR3 consists of 17 residues. The CDR3 region has the DNA TGTGCCAGCTCCCCACAGGTAGGGGTTACCGGCAACTATGGCTACACCTTC. This gives the protein CASSPQVGVTGNYGYTF.